This TCR beta chain was captured in a study of cytomegalovirus exposure and HLA in healthy donors. The PCR contained 60 Vbeta and 13 Jbeta primers. Assay used: immunoSEQ multiplex PCR; TCRdb lists only in-frame clones, some missing. This sample carries 75,000 to 90,000 clones, around 80% of them seen once, and the ten largest clones take 10% to 15%. Healthy bone marrow donors formed the donor group. The CDR3 runs to 14 residues. The V and J ends lost 5 bases and 4 bases, in that order; junction bases with no gene match: 5. Germline CDR1 SGHVS, CDR2 FNYEAQ. Sequenced material: PBMCs. This rearrangement joins TRBV7-6 to TRBJ2-5; 9 bases match TRBD2. The clonotype was recovered from a human donor in good health. CDR3 sequence reads: CASSEAGGLETQYF. CDR3 DNA sequence: TGTGCCAGCAGCGAAGCGGGGGGCCTAGAGACCCAGTACTTC. The full variable domain, in which reference TRBV7-6 and TRBJ2-5 provide the parts outside the CDR3, is GAGVSQSPRYKVTKRGQDVALRCDPISGHVSLYWYRQALGQGPEFLTYFNYEAQQDKSGLPNDRFSAERPEGSISTLTIQRTEQRDSAMYRCASSEAGGLETQYFGPGTRLLVL.